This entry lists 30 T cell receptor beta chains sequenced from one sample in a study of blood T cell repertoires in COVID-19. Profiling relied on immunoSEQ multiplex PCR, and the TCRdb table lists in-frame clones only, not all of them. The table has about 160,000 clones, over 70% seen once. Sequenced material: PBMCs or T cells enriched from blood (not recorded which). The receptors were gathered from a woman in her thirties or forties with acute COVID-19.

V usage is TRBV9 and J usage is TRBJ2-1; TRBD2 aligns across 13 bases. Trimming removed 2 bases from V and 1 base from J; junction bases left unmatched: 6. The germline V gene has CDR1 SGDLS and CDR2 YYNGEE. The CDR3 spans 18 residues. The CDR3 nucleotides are TGTGCCAGCAGCGTCGGGACTAGCGGGACTCTTTCCTACAATGAGCAGTTCTTC. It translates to CASSVGTSGTLSYNEQFF.

CDR3 DNA sequence: TGTGCCAGCAGTGACGGACTAGCGGGAGGAATAGGTGAGCAGTTCTTC. Translation: CASSDGLAGGIGEQFF. V usage is TRBV2 and J usage is TRBJ2-1, with 14 bases lining up with TRBD2. CDR1 is SNHLY and CDR2 is FYNNEI in the germline V gene. The length of the CDR3 is 16 residues. After removal of 3 bases from V and 9 bases from J, the junction contained 7 bases not matched to a gene.

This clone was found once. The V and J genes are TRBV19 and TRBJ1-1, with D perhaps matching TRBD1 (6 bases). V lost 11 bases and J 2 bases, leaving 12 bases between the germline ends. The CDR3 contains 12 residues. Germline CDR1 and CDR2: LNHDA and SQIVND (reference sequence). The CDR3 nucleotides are TGTGCCTCGGGACACCTCAACACTGAAGCTTTCTTT. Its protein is CASGHLNTEAFF.

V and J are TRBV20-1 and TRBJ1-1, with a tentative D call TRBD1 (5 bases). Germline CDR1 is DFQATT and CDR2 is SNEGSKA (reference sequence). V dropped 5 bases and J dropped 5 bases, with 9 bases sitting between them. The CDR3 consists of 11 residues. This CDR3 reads CSASGSTEAFF. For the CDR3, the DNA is TGCAGTGCTTCAGGGTCGACTGAAGCTTTCTTT.

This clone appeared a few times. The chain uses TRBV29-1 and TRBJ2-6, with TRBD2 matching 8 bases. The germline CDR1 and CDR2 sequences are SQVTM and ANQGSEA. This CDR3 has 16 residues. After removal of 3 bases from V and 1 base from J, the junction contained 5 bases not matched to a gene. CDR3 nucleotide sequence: TGCAGCGTTGACGCTAGCGGGCGGTCTGGGGCCAACGTCCTGACTTTC. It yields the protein CSVDASGRSGANVLTF.

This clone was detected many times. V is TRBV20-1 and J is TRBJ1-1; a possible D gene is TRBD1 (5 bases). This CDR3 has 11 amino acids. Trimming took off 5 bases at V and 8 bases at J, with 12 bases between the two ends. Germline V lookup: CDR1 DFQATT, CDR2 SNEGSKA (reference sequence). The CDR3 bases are TGCAGTGCTGGAGGGGCAGGGGAAGCTTTCTTT. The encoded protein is CSAGGAGEAFF.

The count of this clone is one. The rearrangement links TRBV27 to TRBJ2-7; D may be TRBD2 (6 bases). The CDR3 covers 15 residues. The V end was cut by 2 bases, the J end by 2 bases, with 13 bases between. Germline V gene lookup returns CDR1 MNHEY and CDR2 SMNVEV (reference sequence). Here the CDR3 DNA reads TGTGCCAGCAGTTTAAGAGGGAGGACTCCCTACGAGCAGTACTTC. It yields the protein CASSLRGRTPYEQYF.

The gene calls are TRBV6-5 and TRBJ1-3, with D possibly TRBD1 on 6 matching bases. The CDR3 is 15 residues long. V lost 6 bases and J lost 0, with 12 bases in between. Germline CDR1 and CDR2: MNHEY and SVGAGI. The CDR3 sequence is CASRSGQYSGNTIYF. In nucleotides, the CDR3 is TGTGCCAGCAGGAGCGGACAGTACTCTGGAAACACCATATATTTT.

Here the CDR3 reads CATSDPEPGGGQETQYF. Here the CDR3 DNA reads TGTGCCACCAGTGATCCGGAGCCGGGCGGGGGGCAAGAGACCCAGTACTTC. V and J are TRBV24-1 and TRBJ2-5, with 8 bases lining up with TRBD2. CDR1 is KGHDR, CDR2 SFDVKD, per germline. The CDR3 consists of 17 residues. Trimming took 3 bases from V and 2 from J; bases not matched to a gene: 10.

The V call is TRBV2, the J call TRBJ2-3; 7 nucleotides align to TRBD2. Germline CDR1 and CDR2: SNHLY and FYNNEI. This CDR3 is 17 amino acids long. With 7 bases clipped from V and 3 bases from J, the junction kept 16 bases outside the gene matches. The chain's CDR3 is CASIRNLPGGRTDTQYF. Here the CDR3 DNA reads TGTGCCAGCATAAGAAACCTCCCGGGCGGGAGAACAGATACGCAGTATTTT.

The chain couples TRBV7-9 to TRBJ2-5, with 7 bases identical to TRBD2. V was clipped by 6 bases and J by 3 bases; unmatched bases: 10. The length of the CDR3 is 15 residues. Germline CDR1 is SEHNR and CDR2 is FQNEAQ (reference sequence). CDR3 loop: CASSRTSALEETQYF. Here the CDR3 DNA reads TGTGCCAGCAGTAGAACTAGCGCGCTCGAAGAGACCCAGTACTTC. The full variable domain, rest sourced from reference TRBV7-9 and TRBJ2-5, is DTGVSQNPRHKITKRGQNVTFRCDPISEHNRLYWYRQTLGQGPEFLTYFQNEAQLEKSRLLSDRFSAERPKGSFSTLEIQRTEQGDSAMYLCASSRTSALEETQYFGPGTRLLVL.

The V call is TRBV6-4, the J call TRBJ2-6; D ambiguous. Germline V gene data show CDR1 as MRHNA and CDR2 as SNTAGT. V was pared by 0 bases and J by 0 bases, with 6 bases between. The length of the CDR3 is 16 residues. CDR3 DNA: TGTGCCAGCAGTGACTCCCTTAGCTCTGGGGCCAACGTCCTGACTTTC. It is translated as CASSDSLSSGANVLTF.

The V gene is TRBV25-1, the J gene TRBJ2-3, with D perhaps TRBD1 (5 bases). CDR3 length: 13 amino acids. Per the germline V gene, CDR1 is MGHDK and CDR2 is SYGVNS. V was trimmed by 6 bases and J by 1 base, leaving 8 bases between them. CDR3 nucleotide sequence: TGTGCCAGCAGAGGGGCGGGCACAGATACGCAGTATTTT. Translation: CASRGAGTDTQYF.

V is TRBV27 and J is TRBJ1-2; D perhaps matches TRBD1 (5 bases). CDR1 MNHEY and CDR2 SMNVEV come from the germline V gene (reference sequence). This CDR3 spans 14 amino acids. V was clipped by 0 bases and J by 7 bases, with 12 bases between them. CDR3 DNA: TGTGCCAGCAGTTTATCCCAGTGGGGGGTTGGCTACACCTTC. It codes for CASSLSQWGVGYTF.

The CDR3 region is CAWSPRGGRGHPDTQYF. The CDR3 nucleotides are TGTGCCTGGAGCCCCCGCGGTGGCAGGGGGCACCCAGATACGCAGTATTTT. The chain combines TRBV30 with TRBJ2-3, with TRBD1 matching 8 bases. Unmatched junction bases numbered 15, after V lost 3 bases and J lost 4 bases. This CDR3 has 17 residues. Germline V gene data show CDR1 as GTSNPN and CDR2 as SVGIG (reference sequence).

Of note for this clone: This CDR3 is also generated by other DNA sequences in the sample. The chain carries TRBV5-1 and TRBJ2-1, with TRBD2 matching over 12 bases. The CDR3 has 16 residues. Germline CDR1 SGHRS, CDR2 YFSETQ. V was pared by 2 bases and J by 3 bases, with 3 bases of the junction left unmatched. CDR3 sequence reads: CASSLGLAGSYNEQFF. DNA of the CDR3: TGCGCCAGCAGCTTAGGACTAGCGGGAAGCTACAATGAGCAGTTCTTC.

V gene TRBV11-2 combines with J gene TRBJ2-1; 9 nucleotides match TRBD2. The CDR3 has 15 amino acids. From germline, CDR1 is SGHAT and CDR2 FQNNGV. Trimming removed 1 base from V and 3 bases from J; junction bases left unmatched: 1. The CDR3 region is CASSLASGNYNEQFF. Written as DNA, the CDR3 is TGTGCCAGCAGCTTAGCTAGCGGGAACTACAATGAGCAGTTCTTC.

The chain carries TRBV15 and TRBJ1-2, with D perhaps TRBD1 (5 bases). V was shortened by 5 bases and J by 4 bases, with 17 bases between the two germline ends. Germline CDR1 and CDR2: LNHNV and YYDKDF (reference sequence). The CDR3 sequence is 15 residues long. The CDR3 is CATSSTGGRLYGYTF. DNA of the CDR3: TGTGCCACCAGCTCAACGGGGGGAAGACTCTATGGCTACACCTTC.

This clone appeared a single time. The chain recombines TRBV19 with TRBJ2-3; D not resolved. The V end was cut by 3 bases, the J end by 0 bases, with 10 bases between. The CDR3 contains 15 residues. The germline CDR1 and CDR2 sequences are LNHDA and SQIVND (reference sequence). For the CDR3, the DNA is TGTGCCAGTAGTATGAGCCAGGTTAGCACAGATACGCAGTATTTT. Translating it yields CASSMSQVSTDTQYF.

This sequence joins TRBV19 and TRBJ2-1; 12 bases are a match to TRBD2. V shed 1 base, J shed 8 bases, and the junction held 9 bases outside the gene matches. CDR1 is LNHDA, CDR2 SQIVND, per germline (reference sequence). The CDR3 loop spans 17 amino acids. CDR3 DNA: TGTGCCAGTAGTATAGTAGGACTAGCGGGATTGTTGGATGAGCAGTTCTTC. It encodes CASSIVGLAGLLDEQFF.

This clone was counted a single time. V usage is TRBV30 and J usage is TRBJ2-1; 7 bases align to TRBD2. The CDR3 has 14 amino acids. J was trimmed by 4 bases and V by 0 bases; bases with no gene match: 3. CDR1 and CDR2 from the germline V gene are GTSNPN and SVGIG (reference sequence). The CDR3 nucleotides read TGTGCCTGGAGTGTAGGGAGGGATTACAATGAGCAGTTCTTC. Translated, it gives CAWSVGRDYNEQFF.

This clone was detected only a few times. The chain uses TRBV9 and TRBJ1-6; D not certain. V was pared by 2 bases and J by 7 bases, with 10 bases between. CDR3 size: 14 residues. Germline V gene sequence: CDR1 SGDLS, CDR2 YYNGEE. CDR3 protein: CASSVEGANSPLHF. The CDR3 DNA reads TGTGCCAGCAGCGTCGAGGGTGCGAATTCACCCCTCCACTTT. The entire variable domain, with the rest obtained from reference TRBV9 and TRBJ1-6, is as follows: DSGVTQTPKHLITATGQRVTLRCSPRSGDLSVYWYQQSLDQGLQFLIQYYNGEERAKGNILERFSAQQFPDLHSELNLSSLELGDSALYFCASSVEGANSPLHFGNGTRLTVT.

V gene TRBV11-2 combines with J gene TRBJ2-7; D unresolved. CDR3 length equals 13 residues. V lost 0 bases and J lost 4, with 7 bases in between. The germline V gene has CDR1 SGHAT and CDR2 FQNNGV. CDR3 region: CASSLEARYEQYV. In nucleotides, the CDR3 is TGTGCCAGCAGCTTAGAAGCTAGATACGAGCAGTACGTC.

CDR3 bases: TGTGCCAGTAGTATAGGAGGTAGCTCTGGAAACACCATATATTTT. Translating gives CASSIGGSSGNTIYF. The chain carries TRBV19 and TRBJ1-3; D not certain. This CDR3 comprises 15 residues. The germline V gene encodes CDR1 LNHDA and CDR2 SQIVND (reference sequence). Trimming stripped 1 base from V and 0 bases from J, with 7 bases between.

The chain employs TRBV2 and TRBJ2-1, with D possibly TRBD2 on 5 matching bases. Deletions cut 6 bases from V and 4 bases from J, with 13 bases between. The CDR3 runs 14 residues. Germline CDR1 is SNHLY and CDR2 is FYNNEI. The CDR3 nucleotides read TGTGCCAGCAGCCCGCGACGGGATTACAATGAGCAGTTCTTC. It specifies CASSPRRDYNEQFF.

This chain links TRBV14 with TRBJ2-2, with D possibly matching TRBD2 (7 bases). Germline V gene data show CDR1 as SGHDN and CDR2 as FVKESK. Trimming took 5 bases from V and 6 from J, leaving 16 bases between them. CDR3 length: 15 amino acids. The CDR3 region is CASSSIRGAAGELFF. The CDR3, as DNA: TGTGCCAGCAGCTCTATCCGGGGGGCTGCCGGGGAGCTGTTTTTT.

DNA of the CDR3: TGTGCCAGCACCTCCTCAGGGACATGGGGCTACACCTTC. Translation: CASTSSGTWGYTF. This chain connects TRBV11-3 to TRBJ1-2; a possible D gene is TRBD1 (6 bases). V lost 7 bases and J lost 8, with 17 bases in between. Germline CDR1 is SGHNT and CDR2 is YENEEA. This CDR3 contains 13 residues.

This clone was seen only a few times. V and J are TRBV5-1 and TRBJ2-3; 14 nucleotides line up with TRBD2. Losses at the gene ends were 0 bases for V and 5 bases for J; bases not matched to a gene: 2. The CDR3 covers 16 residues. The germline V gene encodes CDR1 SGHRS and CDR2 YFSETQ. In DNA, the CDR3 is TGCGCCAGCAGCTTGGGGACTAGCGGGAGGTTAGATACGCAGTATTTT. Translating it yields CASSLGTSGRLDTQYF.

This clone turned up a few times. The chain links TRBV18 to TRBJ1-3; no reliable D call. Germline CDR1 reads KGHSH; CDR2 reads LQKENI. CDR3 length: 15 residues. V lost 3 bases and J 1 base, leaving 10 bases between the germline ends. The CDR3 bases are TGTGCCAGCTCACCGGGAGTTTGGTCTGGAAACACCATATATTTT. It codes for CASSPGVWSGNTIYF.

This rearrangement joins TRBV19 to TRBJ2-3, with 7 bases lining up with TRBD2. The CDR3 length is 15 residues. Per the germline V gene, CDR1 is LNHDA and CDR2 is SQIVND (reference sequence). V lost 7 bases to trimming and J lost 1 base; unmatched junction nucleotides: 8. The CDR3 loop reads CASMLTSSRTDTQYF. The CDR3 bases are TGTGCCAGTATGCTGACTAGCAGTCGCACAGATACGCAGTATTTT.